This entry lists 15 T cell receptor beta chains sequenced from one sample in a study of graft-versus-host responses after intestinal transplantation. Their specific antigens are unknown. The method was immunoSEQ multiplex PCR; TCRdb's version includes in-frame clones alone and lacks a portion of them. The sample comprises over 100,000 clones, approximately 93% of which are singletons, and less than 1.5% rests with the top ten. The source was unstimulated CD8+ T cells sorted from spleen or lymph node cells, collected before transplant. Source of these receptors: a human donor who was the organ donor for an intestinal transplant.

This chain connects TRBV4-1 to TRBJ2-1; 12 bases are shared with TRBD2. CDR1 and CDR2 (germline): MGHRA, YSYEKL. J lost 5 bases, V lost 1 base, and 6 bases had no gene match. The CDR3 is 17 amino acids. The CDR3 spells CASSQVALAGGNNEQFF. The CDR3, as DNA: TGCGCCAGCAGCCAAGTTGCCCTAGCGGGAGGGAACAATGAGCAGTTCTTC.

CDR3 residues: CASSQDKDSYYEQYF. CDR3 DNA sequence: TGCGCCAGCAGCCAAGATAAGGACTCTTACTACGAGCAGTACTTC. The chain employs TRBV4-3 and TRBJ2-7; TRBD2 is a possible D gene (5 bases). Per germline, CDR1 LGHNA and CDR2 YSLEER. The CDR3 is made up of 15 amino acids. Trimming removed 0 bases at V and 3 bases at J, with 12 bases between.

The chain joins TRBV5-6 to TRBJ2-7; 10 bases match TRBD2. Trimming at V came to 0 bases and at J to 5 bases, leaving 5 bases not matched to a gene. The CDR3 length is 15 residues. CDR1 is SGHDT, CDR2 YYEEEE, per germline. CDR3 protein: CASSLAASGSDEQYF. DNA of the CDR3: TGTGCCAGCAGCTTGGCCGCTAGCGGGAGCGACGAGCAGTACTTC.

This rearrangement joins TRBV21-1 to TRBJ2-5; the table gives TRBD2 as D, unverified against the DNA. TRBV21-1 is designated a pseudogene. This CDR3 comprises 16 residues. The CDR3 reads CASSKRTCGGQETQYF. Written as DNA, the CDR3 is TGTGCCAGCAGCAAACGGACATGTGGGGGGCAAGAGACCCAGTACTTC.

The V and J genes are TRBV19 and TRBJ2-1; TRBD1 matches 9 bases. After removal of 4 bases from V and 2 bases from J, the junction contained 9 bases not matched to a gene. The CDR3 runs to 17 residues. Germline CDR1 is LNHDA and CDR2 is SQIVND (reference sequence). The CDR3 loop reads CASSTKGQGRAYNEQFF. The CDR3 DNA is TGTGCCAGTAGTACTAAGGGACAGGGTAGGGCCTACAATGAGCAGTTCTTC.

The V gene is TRBV5-1, the J gene TRBJ2-1; possibly TRBD2 for D (6 bases). Trimming left V 4 bases short and J 9 bases short, with 23 bases between. This CDR3 contains 16 residues. Germline V gene lookup returns CDR1 SGHRS and CDR2 YFSETQ. CDR3: CASSPLGVREVGEQFF. In nucleotides, the CDR3 is TGCGCCAGCAGCCCCTTGGGGGTAAGGGAGGTTGGTGAGCAGTTCTTC.

The chain links TRBV9 to TRBJ2-7, with a tentative D call TRBD1 (6 bases). Trimming pared 3 bases from V and 1 base from J, leaving 11 bases between. This CDR3 has 14 residues. Germline V lookup: CDR1 SGDLS, CDR2 YYNGEE. The CDR3 region is CASSEGTGSYEQYF. CDR3 nucleotides: TGTGCCAGCAGCGAAGGAACAGGGTCCTACGAGCAGTACTTC. Together with reference TRBV9 and TRBJ2-7, the CDR3 gives the full variable domain: DSGVTQTPKHLITATGQRVTLRCSPRSGDLSVYWYQQSLDQGLQFLIQYYNGEERAKGNILERFSAQQFPDLHSELNLSSLELGDSALYFCASSEGTGSYEQYFGPGTRLTVT.

This clone was counted only a few times. The genes are TRBV5-1 and TRBJ2-5, with D perhaps matching TRBD2 (6 bases). The germline gives CDR1 SGHRS, CDR2 YFSETQ. The CDR3 spans 19 residues. The V end was cut by 1 base, the J end by 1 base, with 23 bases between. DNA of the CDR3: TGCGCCAGCAGCTTGTTCCGGAATTATGAGGGAGGCATCCAAGAGACCCAGTACTTC. Protein sequence: CASSLFRNYEGGIQETQYF.

The rearrangement links TRBV30 to TRBJ2-1; TRBD1 is a possible D gene (5 bases). The CDR3 extends over 13 amino acids. Germline V CDR1 and CDR2: GTSNPN, SVGIG (reference sequence). Trimming stripped 5 bases from V and 1 base from J, with 9 bases between. This CDR3 is CAWGHGSYNEQFF. CDR3 bases: TGTGCCTGGGGACACGGGTCCTACAATGAGCAGTTCTTC.

The chain has TRBV7-6 and TRBJ1-1; 10 nucleotides line up with TRBD1. The V and J ends lost 1 base and 4 bases, in that order; junction bases with no gene match: 6. CDR3 length equals 16 residues. Germline-derived CDR1 and CDR2 are SGHVS and FNYEAQ. For the CDR3, the DNA is TGTGCCAGCAGCTTAGTTGGGACAGGGGCGAGCACTGAAGCTTTCTTT. This translates into CASSLVGTGASTEAFF.

This chain joins TRBV7-9 and TRBJ1-2, with D unresolved. This CDR3 contains 12 residues. The germline V gene encodes CDR1 SEHNR and CDR2 FQNEAQ (reference sequence). Trimming cost V 5 bases and J 6 bases, with 10 bases left between them. The CDR3 loop is CASSPGPHGYTF. The CDR3 coding sequence is TGTGCCAGCAGCCCCGGACCGCATGGCTACACCTTC.

J is TRBJ2-1 and V is TRBV7-3; a possible D gene is TRBD1 (5 bases). CDR1 is SGHTA, CDR2 FQGTGA, per germline. The V gene lost 1 base and the J gene lost 4 bases, with 11 bases spanning the gap. The CDR3 is made up of 15 amino acids. CDR3 sequence (DNA): TGTGCCAGCAGCTTAATAAGGGGTCCGTACAATGAGCAGTTCTTC. It specifies CASSLIRGPYNEQFF.

The DNA of the CDR3 is TGTGCCAGCAGTTTTCCCTTTTCGGACTATGGCTACACCTTC. Translated, it gives CASSFPFSDYGYTF. The V call is TRBV28, the J call TRBJ1-2; D call uncertain. The V gene lost 3 bases and the J gene lost 3 bases, with 11 bases spanning the gap. CDR3 length: 14 residues. Germline CDR1 reads MDHEN; CDR2 reads SYDVKM.

The chain links TRBV19 to TRBJ1-5; D not resolved. Trimming removed 3 bases at V and 0 bases at J, with 9 bases between. Germline V gene lookup returns CDR1 LNHDA and CDR2 SQIVND (reference sequence). This CDR3 contains 15 residues. The CDR3 loop reads CASSIGGFSNQPQHF. The CDR3 DNA reads as TGTGCCAGTAGTATTGGCGGATTTAGCAATCAGCCCCAGCATTTT.

The gene calls are TRBV27 and TRBJ1-4; D possibly corresponds to TRBD1 (6 bases). Trimming shortened V by 5 bases and J by 2 bases, and 9 bases separated the two germline ends. Germline assignment: CDR1 MNHEY and CDR2 SMNVEV (reference sequence). The CDR3 extends over 14 amino acids. Here the CDR3 reads CASSPGHTNEKLFF. The CDR3 nucleotides are TGTGCCAGCAGTCCGGGACACACTAATGAAAAACTGTTTTTT.